The 7 T cell receptor beta chains below all came from one sample that was sequenced in a study of control samples from healthy donors and cancer patients. Produced via immunoSEQ multiplex PCR; TCRdb's table is partial and in-frame only. The sample carries about 130,000 clones, approximately 92% recorded once. Material for sequencing was blood. The receptors come from a man aged 18-30 years in good health.

This chain uses TRBV6-5 with TRBJ2-7, with TRBD1 matching over 7 bases. The CDR3 spans 14 residues. V lost 6 bases and J lost 0; bases outside the gene matches: 5. Germline V gives CDR1 MNHEY, CDR2 SVGAGI. This CDR3 is CASSLTGSSYEQYV. The CDR3 coding sequence is TGTGCCAGCAGCCTGACAGGGAGCTCCTACGAGCAGTACGTC.

CDR3: CASSLVGDTVLYNEQFF. Written as DNA, the CDR3 is TGCGCCAGCAGCTTGGTGGGGGATACGGTCCTCTACAATGAGCAGTTCTTC. The rearrangement links TRBV5-1 to TRBJ2-1; D is possibly TRBD1 or TRBD2 (5 bases each). The V end lost 0 bases, the J end lost 3 bases, and 16 bases lay between the germline ends. The CDR3 has 17 residues. Germline V CDR1 and CDR2: SGHRS, YFSETQ.

The chain combines TRBV2 with TRBJ2-7; D might be TRBD1 (5 bases). Per germline, CDR1 SNHLY and CDR2 FYNNEI. The CDR3 runs to 15 residues. V dropped 6 bases and J dropped 1 base, with 16 bases sitting between them. CDR3 region: CASRKDRAGSYEQYF. CDR3 bases: TGTGCCAGCAGGAAAGACAGAGCCGGATCCTACGAGCAGTACTTC. Full variable domain (rest looked up from reference TRBV2 and TRBJ2-7): EPEVTQTPSHQVTQMGQEVILRCVPISNHLYFYWYRQILGQKVEFLVSFYNNEISEKSEIFDDQFSVERPDGSNFTLKIRSTKLEDSAMYFCASRKDRAGSYEQYFGPGTRLTVT.

A few counts support this clone. The J gene is TRBJ1-5, the V gene TRBV25-1; possibly TRBD1 for D (6 bases). The CDR3 has 13 residues. Germline V gene data show CDR1 as MGHDK and CDR2 as SYGVNS. V was trimmed by 11 bases and J by 2 bases, leaving 13 bases between them. DNA of the CDR3: TGTGCCTCCAGGGGATCTGGCAATCAGCCCCAGCATTTT. Translating it yields CASRGSGNQPQHF.

The chain uses TRBV7-8 and TRBJ2-5; no definite D call. This CDR3 has 13 residues. The germline V gene encodes CDR1 SGHVS and CDR2 FQNEAQ. Trimming pared 2 bases from V and 12 bases from J, leaving 16 bases between. The DNA for the CDR3 is TGTGCCAGCAGCTTATTGCTAAATCCCCCGGAGTACTTC. It is translated as CASSLLLNPPEYF.

The genes are TRBV6-5 and TRBJ1-2; no clear D gene. This CDR3 contains 14 residues. The germline V gene encodes CDR1 MNHEY and CDR2 SVGAGI. Trimming took 0 bases from V and 8 from J, leaving 13 bases between them. DNA of the CDR3: TGTGCCAGCAGTTACTCGAGCGGGATAGAGGGCTACACCTTC. It yields the protein CASSYSSGIEGYTF.

The genes are TRBV18 and TRBJ2-5; TRBD1 aligns across 7 bases. Germline-derived CDR1 and CDR2 are KGHSH and LQKENI. The CDR3 is made up of 15 amino acids. V dropped 5 bases and J dropped 3; count of bases not matched to a gene: 9. The CDR3 here is CASSAHQGVEETQYF. CDR3 sequence (DNA): TGTGCCAGCTCAGCTCACCAGGGGGTAGAAGAGACCCAGTACTTC.